Shown below are 8 T cell receptor beta chains from a single sample sequenced in a study of blood T cell repertoires in COVID-19. Libraries were prepared by immunoSEQ multiplex PCR; TCRdb keeps only in-frame clonotypes and omits some of them. The sample consists of under 400,000 clones, about 86% of them appearing once. The specimen sequenced was PBMCs or T cells enriched from blood (not recorded which). These receptor sequences come from a woman in her thirties or forties with acute COVID-19.

This clone was counted a few times. The V and J genes are TRBV7-2 and TRBJ1-2; perhaps TRBD1 as D (5 bases). V shed 5 bases and J shed 8 bases, with 18 bases lying between them. This CDR3 comprises 14 residues. Germline CDR1 is SGHTA and CDR2 is FQGNSA. CDR3 in amino acids: CASSKERDLGGYTF. The CDR3 DNA reads TGTGCCAGCAGCAAAGAACGGGACTTGGGAGGCTACACCTTC.

The chain employs TRBV6-5 and TRBJ2-3; 9 bases are shared with TRBD2. The germline gives CDR1 MNHEY, CDR2 SVGAGI. The V gene end was trimmed by 5 bases and the J gene end by 5 bases; junction bases not matched to a gene: 2. The CDR3 spans 13 residues. The CDR3: CASSSGGRDTQYF. CDR3 sequence (DNA): TGTGCCAGCAGTAGCGGGGGGCGAGATACGCAGTATTTT.

The chain is built from TRBV3-1 (or the pseudogene TRBV3-2) and TRBJ1-2, with a possible D match to TRBD1 (6 bases). Trimming removed 6 bases from V and 12 bases from J, with 26 bases in between. Germline V gene sequence: CDR1 LGHDT, CDR2 YNNKEL (reference sequence). This CDR3 is built from 15 residues. CDR3 loop: CASRRALEGGGEHTF. CDR3 sequence (DNA): TGTGCCAGCAGGCGAGCCTTAGAGGGGGGGGGCGAGCACACCTTC.

The chain joins TRBV5-1 to TRBJ1-1; 7 bases line up with TRBD1. The ends lost 6 bases at V and 0 bases at J; junction bases unmatched: 8. Germline V gives CDR1 SGHRS, CDR2 YFSETQ. The CDR3 has 15 amino acids. The CDR3 DNA is TGCGCCAGCACCCCAGGGGGAAATCTGAACACTGAAGCTTTCTTT. It codes for CASTPGGNLNTEAFF.

The chain carries TRBV7-9 and TRBJ2-1; 9 positions agree with TRBD1. Germline V gene data show CDR1 as SEHNR and CDR2 as FQNEAQ (reference sequence). The J segment lost 7 bases and the V segment lost 5 bases, leaving 9 bases of the junction unmatched. CDR3 length equals 15 residues. Here the CDR3 reads CASSRPGTGWNEQFF. The CDR3 coding sequence is TGTGCCAGCAGCCGCCCCGGGACAGGGTGGAATGAGCAGTTCTTC.

This rearrangement joins TRBV5-1 to TRBJ1-2; tentatively, D is TRBD1 (5 bases). Trimming pared 6 bases from V and 4 bases from J, leaving 16 bases between. Germline CDR1 and CDR2: SGHRS and YFSETQ. The CDR3 consists of 14 residues. CDR3 sequence reads: CASTDGSGLYGYTF. In nucleotides, the CDR3 is TGCGCCAGCACCGATGGATCGGGACTCTATGGCTACACCTTC.

V gene TRBV2 combines with J gene TRBJ1-6; TRBD1 aligns across 7 bases. The CDR3 loop spans 16 amino acids. Trimming took 5 bases from V and 7 from J; bases not matched to a gene: 11. CDR1 and CDR2 (germline): SNHLY, FYNNEI. CDR3 loop: CASSLNPGTENSPLHF. The CDR3 DNA reads as TGTGCCAGCAGTTTAAACCCCGGGACAGAGAATTCACCCCTCCACTTT.

The gene calls are TRBV7-2 and TRBJ1-2, with a tentative D call TRBD1 (6 bases). V dropped 3 bases and J dropped 4 bases, with 12 bases sitting between them. This CDR3 spans 14 amino acids. Germline-derived CDR1 and CDR2 are SGHTA and FQGNSA. The CDR3 sequence: CASSFTQGGYGYTF. The CDR3 DNA follows: TGTGCCAGCAGCTTCACACAGGGTGGCTATGGCTACACCTTC.